These 10 T cell receptor beta chains were sequenced from one sample in a study of shared clonotypes between healthy human individuals. The protocol was immunoSEQ multiplex PCR, while the TCRdb copy is restricted to in-frame clones and leaves out a portion. The sample has approximately 840,000 clones; about 96% are singletons. Naive-designated CD8 cells lacked CD45RO, were positively enriched for CCR7, and omitted terminally differentiated effector memory CD45RA+ cells. Source material: naive CD8+ T cells sorted from blood. All receptors derive from a young man in good health.

The chain combines TRBV27 with TRBJ1-2; 9 bases are shared with TRBD1. The CDR3 length is 15 residues. J was trimmed by 4 bases and V by 5 bases; bases with no gene match: 8. Germline V gene lookup returns CDR1 MNHEY and CDR2 SMNVEV (reference sequence). The CDR3 DNA follows: TGTGCCAGCAGTGCATCCGGGACAGGGTCCTATGGCTACACCTTC. The encoded protein is CASSASGTGSYGYTF.

This rearrangement joins TRBV5-1 to TRBJ1-1, with D perhaps matching TRBD1 (5 bases). CDR3 length: 12 residues. V lost 3 bases to trimming and J lost 7 bases, with 10 bases between them. Germline V gene data show CDR1 as SGHRS and CDR2 as YFSETQ. The CDR3 spells CASSSEDIEAFF. The CDR3 DNA is TGCGCCAGCAGCTCAGAGGACATTGAAGCTTTCTTT.

The rearrangement joins TRBV9 to TRBJ2-1; possibly TRBD2 for D (6 bases). Germline lookup yields CDR1 SGDLS and CDR2 YYNGEE. V lost 4 bases, J lost 7 bases, and 15 bases lay in between. CDR3 size: 14 residues. The CDR3 region has the DNA TGTGCCAGCAGCATAGGGGATCGGGGGAATGAGCAGTTCTTC. This sequence encodes CASSIGDRGNEQFF. Full variable domain (missing parts from reference TRBV9 and TRBJ2-1): DSGVTQTPKHLITATGQRVTLRCSPRSGDLSVYWYQQSLDQGLQFLIQYYNGEERAKGNILERFSAQQFPDLHSELNLSSLELGDSALYFCASSIGDRGNEQFFGPGTRLTVL.

The chain uses TRBV7-8 and TRBJ2-3; no definite D call. V was shortened by 5 bases and J by 1 base, with 10 bases between the two germline ends. This CDR3 has 14 amino acids. The germline CDR1 and CDR2 sequences are SGHVS and FQNEAQ. DNA for the CDR3: TGTGCCAGCAGCCCAGGCGGCCGCACAGATACGCAGTATTTT. Its protein product is CASSPGGRTDTQYF.

This chain uses TRBV5-3 with TRBJ2-7; the match to TRBD1 covers 8 bases. TRBV5-3 is flagged as an ORF with uncertain function. The trim removed 2 bases at V and 0 bases at J, leaving 7 bases unmatched. The CDR3 runs 16 residues. CDR3 bases: TGTGCCAGAAGCTTCCAGCAGGGGGCAAACTCCTACGAGCAGTACTTC. It specifies CARSFQQGANSYEQYF.

The chain recombines TRBV5-6 with TRBJ2-1; no definite D call. Deletions cut 4 bases from V and 4 bases from J, with 12 bases between. The CDR3 is 14 residues long. Germline V gene lookup returns CDR1 SGHDT and CDR2 YYEEEE. This CDR3 reads CASSPENRYNEQFF. In DNA, the CDR3 is TGTGCCAGCAGCCCCGAGAACCGTTACAATGAGCAGTTCTTC.

This chain uses TRBV10-2 with TRBJ2-5, with D maybe TRBD2 (7 bases). The CDR3 is made up of 14 amino acids. Germline V lookup: CDR1 WSHSY, CDR2 SAAADI. V was trimmed by 0 bases and J by 5 bases, leaving 10 bases between them. As DNA, the CDR3 is TGCGCCAGCAGTGAGTCCGGGGGGCGGGAGACCCAGTACTTC. Translation: CASSESGGRETQYF.

The chain employs TRBV4-1 and TRBJ2-7; 9 bases fit TRBD1. J lost 5 bases, V lost 3 bases, and 8 bases had no gene match. This CDR3 has 15 amino acids. The germline V gene encodes CDR1 MGHRA and CDR2 YSYEKL. CDR3 nucleotide sequence: TGCGCCAGCAGCCACTCGGGACAGGGTCACAACGAGCAGTACTTC. This gives the protein CASSHSGQGHNEQYF.

This sequence joins TRBV1 and TRBJ2-3; the table's D call of TRBD2 was not tested on the DNA. TRBV1 is a known pseudogene. CDR3 size: 17 residues. The CDR3 here is CTSSQDRAGGSTDTQYF. The CDR3 nucleotides read TGCACCAGCAGCCAAGATCGGGCGGGAGGATCCACAGATACGCAGTATTTT.

Worth noting for this clone: Other DNA sequences from this sample encode an identical CDR3 as well. The genes are TRBV7-9 and TRBJ2-7; 9 bases fit TRBD1. Germline V gene sequence: CDR1 SEHNR, CDR2 FQNEAQ (reference sequence). With 5 bases clipped from V and 4 bases from J, the junction kept 6 bases outside the gene matches. This CDR3 is 14 amino acids long. In DNA, the CDR3 is TGTGCCAGCAGCCCCCGGGACAGGGATTACGAGCAGTACTTC. It is translated as CASSPRDRDYEQYF.